Each of the 8 T cell receptor beta chains below was sequenced from the same sample in a study of T cell repertoires in cytomegalovirus infection. Via MiXCR, TCRdb re-called the reads, giving one row per CDR3 protein. The sample contains about 700,000 distinct CDR3 sequences, around 32% of which appear only once. No antigen is known for these receptors. Sample: cultured PBMCs, taken from culture after CMV antigen stimulation. Receptor source: a human donor in good health (CMV status not recorded). Some clones in this sample may be carry-over from other donors' samples.

The chain has TRBV20-1 and TRBJ1-5, with D perhaps TRBD1 (6 bases). CDR1 is DFQATT and CDR2 is SNEGSKA in the germline V gene (reference sequence). The CDR3 is 12 amino acids. The V end was cut by 3 bases, the J end by 5 bases, with 8 bases between. The CDR3 DNA reads as TGCAGTGCTAGGAGGGGGGATCAGCCCCAGCATTTT. Protein product: CSARRGDQPQHF.

This clonotype has ten or more counts. The chain has TRBV7-2 and TRBJ2-7, with TRBD2 as a possible D gene (6 bases). CDR1 and CDR2 from the germline V gene are SGHTA and FQGNSA. CDR3 size: 15 residues. Trimming took off 2 bases at V and 0 bases at J, with 11 bases between the two ends. CDR3 sequence: CASSLRDSYSYEQYF. The CDR3 nucleotides read TGTGCCAGCAGCTTAAGGGACTCCTACTCCTACGAGCAGTACTTC.

This chain joins TRBV20-1 and TRBJ2-3; D is perhaps TRBD2 (5 bases). The CDR3 consists of 14 residues. V was clipped by 1 base and J by 1 base, with 9 bases between them. Germline lookup yields CDR1 DFQATT and CDR2 SNEGSKA (reference sequence). CDR3 protein: CSARAGVGTDTQYF. CDR3 in DNA: TGCAGTGCTAGAGCCGGGGTAGGCACAGATACGCAGTATTTT.

CDR3 residues: CAEHGPPQHF. The DNA for the CDR3 is TGTGCTGAGCACGGACCGCCCCAGCATTTT. The chain employs TRBV19 and TRBJ1-5; the D is unclear. The CDR3 contains 10 residues. CDR1 and CDR2 from the germline V gene are LNHDA and SQIVND (reference sequence).

The chain uses TRBV28 and TRBJ2-3; TRBD2 agrees at 10 bases. Trimming cost V 3 bases and J 0 bases; bases outside gene matches: 3. This CDR3 region has 16 residues. In germline, CDR1 is MDHEN, CDR2 SYDVKM. The CDR3 is CASSFLAGASTDTQYF. CDR3 in DNA: TGTGCCAGCAGTTTCCTAGCGGGGGCTAGCACAGATACGCAGTATTTT.

The chain links TRBV28 to TRBJ1-5; TRBD1 matches 8 bases. The CDR3 contains 15 residues. The junction had 6 bases not matched to a gene; V was cut back by 6 bases and J by 2 bases. Germline V gene lookup returns CDR1 MDHEN and CDR2 SYDVKM. Written as DNA, the CDR3 is TGTGCCAGCAGCTCGACAGGGGAGCGCAATCAGCCCCAGCATTTT. Amino acids: CASSSTGERNQPQHF.

This clonotype was detected only a few times. The chain is built from TRBV19 and TRBJ2-2; no clear D gene. The CDR3 has 13 amino acids. V lost 5 bases, J lost 4 bases, and 8 bases lay in between. The germline CDR1 and CDR2 sequences are LNHDA and SQIVND (reference sequence). The CDR3 DNA reads as TGTGCCAGTAGTTCTATCACCACCGGGGAGCTGTTTTTT. Protein product: CASSSITTGELFF.

This clonotype was detected many times. The chain employs TRBV7-2 and TRBJ2-7; TRBD2 matches 11 bases. Germline V CDR1 and CDR2: SGHTA, FQGNSA. J was trimmed by 5 bases and V by 6 bases; bases with no gene match: 9. CDR3 length: 15 residues. The CDR3 bases are TGTGCCAGCAGTCCTAGCGGGGGGACGAAAAACGAGCAGTACTTC. Protein sequence: CASSPSGGTKNEQYF.